Below are 32 T cell receptor beta chains sequenced from a single sample in a study of blood T cell repertoires in COVID-19. Produced via immunoSEQ multiplex PCR; TCRdb's table is partial and in-frame only. Among roughly 290,000 clones, approximately 85% were seen once, and the ten largest hold 0.87%. The sample comprised peripheral blood. The source of these receptors is a human donor with COVID-19, enrolled during active disease. The donor label of this sample is uncertain.

This clone was observed a handful of times. The chain uses TRBV19 and TRBJ2-5; 7 bases align to TRBD1. Germline V gene sequence: CDR1 LNHDA, CDR2 SQIVND (reference sequence). This CDR3 contains 14 residues. V dropped 5 bases and J dropped 3; count of bases not matched to a gene: 6. The CDR3 loop reads CASSLTGTEETQYF. In DNA form, the CDR3 reads TGTGCCAGTAGTCTTACCGGGACAGAAGAGACCCAGTACTTC.

This clone was seen a handful of times. The chain recombines TRBV2 with TRBJ1-4; D remains ambiguous. Germline V lookup: CDR1 SNHLY, CDR2 FYNNEI. The CDR3 runs 14 residues. V dropped 4 bases and J dropped 8 bases, with 14 bases sitting between them. In DNA form, the CDR3 reads TGTGCCAGCAGTGTGGGCATCGGTCCCGAAAAACTGTTTTTT. This translates into CASSVGIGPEKLFF.

This clone was seen a handful of times. The CDR3 loop reads CASSLTGVDLTTNEKLFF. The DNA for the CDR3 is TGTGCCAGCAGCTTGACAGGGGTGGACCTTACAACTAATGAAAAACTGTTTTTT. This rearrangement joins TRBV7-6 to TRBJ1-4; 8 bases are a match to TRBD1. V shed 3 bases and J 0 bases; nucleotides not matched to a gene: 9. Per germline, CDR1 SGHVS and CDR2 FNYEAQ. The CDR3 length is 18 residues.

The genes are TRBV11-2 and TRBJ1-6; TRBD1 is a possible D gene (5 bases). Germline V CDR1 and CDR2: SGHAT, FQNNGV. Trimming took off 6 bases at V and 7 bases at J, with 13 bases between the two ends. CDR3 size: 14 residues. CDR3 protein: CASRKTEKNSPLHF. The DNA for the CDR3 is TGTGCCAGCAGGAAGACAGAAAAAAATTCACCCCTCCACTTT.

The chain joins TRBV15 to TRBJ2-1; a possible D gene is TRBD1 (5 bases). Trimming left V 0 bases short and J 9 bases short, with 15 bases between. The CDR3 runs to 15 residues. Germline V gene lookup returns CDR1 LNHNV and CDR2 YYDKDF (reference sequence). CDR3 loop: CATSRDRAGWSEQFF. The CDR3 nucleotides read TGTGCCACCAGCAGAGATCGGGCAGGGTGGAGTGAGCAGTTCTTC.

This clone has a handful of counts. The chain uses TRBV12-5 and TRBJ1-5; 10 nucleotides line up with TRBD1. V was clipped by 7 bases and J by 1 base; unmatched bases: 7. Germline CDR1 LGHNT, CDR2 FRNRAP. The CDR3 sequence is 16 residues long. Here the CDR3 reads CASARRGQGSNQPQHF. The CDR3, as DNA: TGTGCTAGTGCCCGCCGGGGACAGGGGAGCAATCAGCCCCAGCATTTT.

The chain is built from TRBV5-1 and TRBJ2-5, with 7 bases aligning to TRBD2. Per germline, CDR1 SGHRS and CDR2 YFSETQ. This CDR3 has 16 amino acids. Trimming at V came to 0 bases and at J to 1 base, leaving 6 bases not matched to a gene. In DNA, the CDR3 is TGCGCCAGCAGCTTGGCCCGGGGAGGGCCCCAAGAGACCCAGTACTTC. This codes for CASSLARGGPQETQYF.

The J gene is TRBJ2-6, the V gene TRBV27, with 7 bases identical to TRBD1. CDR3 size: 15 residues. Trimming at V came to 3 bases and at J to 3 bases, leaving 2 bases not matched to a gene. CDR1 and CDR2 from the germline V gene are MNHEY and SMNVEV (reference sequence). This chain's CDR3 is CASSFRTGGANVLTF. The DNA for the CDR3 is TGTGCCAGCAGTTTCAGGACAGGTGGGGCCAACGTCCTGACTTTC.

V and J are TRBV19 and TRBJ1-6; a possible D gene is TRBD1 (6 bases). Germline CDR1 reads LNHDA; CDR2 reads SQIVND (reference sequence). The CDR3 spans 15 residues. V gave up 4 bases and J gave up 6 bases, with 13 bases separating them. The CDR3 coding sequence is TGTGCCAGTAGTAATACAGGGTCTACTAATTCACCCCTCCACTTT. It translates to CASSNTGSTNSPLHF. Looking up the rest from reference TRBV19 and TRBJ1-6 gives the full variable domain: DGGITQSPKYLFRKEGQNVTLSCEQNLNHDAMYWYRQDPGQGLRLIYYSQIVNDFQKGDIAEGYSVSREKKESFPLTVTSAQKNPTAFYLCASSNTGSTNSPLHFGNGTRLTVT.

The chain has TRBV10-3 and TRBJ1-1, with D possibly TRBD1 on 5 matching bases. Trimming took 10 bases from V and 1 from J, leaving 10 bases between them. CDR1 ENHRY and CDR2 SYGVKD come from the germline V gene. The CDR3 is 12 amino acids. CDR3 region: CATLTANTEAFF. In nucleotides, the CDR3 is TGTGCCACCCTGACAGCGAACACTGAAGCTTTCTTT.

The chain is built from TRBV7-3 and TRBJ2-2; the match to TRBD2 covers 12 bases. Germline values: CDR1 SGHTA, CDR2 FQGTGA. CDR3 length: 21 residues. Trimming at V came to 2 bases and at J to 7 bases, leaving 20 bases not matched to a gene. CDR3 coding DNA: TGTGCCAGCAGCTTACTTCTCGGGGCTAGCGGGAGGGCCGGGATCGGCGGGGAGCTGTTTTTT. Protein: CASSLLLGASGRAGIGGELFF.

The chain is built from TRBV29-1 and TRBJ1-1; tentative D call: TRBD1 (6 bases). Trimming removed 8 bases from V and 0 bases from J, with 13 bases in between. CDR1 is SQVTM, CDR2 ANQGSEA, per germline. The CDR3 extends over 13 amino acids. The CDR3 nucleotides read TGCAGCACCCGACAGGAAATGAACACTGAAGCTTTCTTT. Translated, it gives CSTRQEMNTEAFF.

The chain joins TRBV6-5 to TRBJ1-1; no definite D call. The CDR3 loop spans 14 amino acids. Trimming took 0 bases from V and 5 from J, leaving 10 bases between them. Germline values: CDR1 MNHEY, CDR2 SVGAGI. Here the CDR3 reads CASSYSIGRTEAFF. The CDR3, as DNA: TGTGCCAGCAGTTACTCGATCGGGAGGACTGAAGCTTTCTTT.

This chain links TRBV6-6 with TRBJ1-2, with D tentatively TRBD1 (6 bases). The V end was cut by 7 bases, the J end by 6 bases, with 15 bases between. This CDR3 spans 13 amino acids. The germline V gene encodes CDR1 MNHNY and CDR2 SVGAGI (reference sequence). The DNA of the CDR3 is TGTGCCAGCATCCCAGTAGGGGGAAATGGCTACACCTTC. It encodes CASIPVGGNGYTF.

The chain has TRBV5-1 and TRBJ1-2; D perhaps matches TRBD1 (5 bases). Germline V gene lookup returns CDR1 SGHRS and CDR2 YFSETQ. The V gene lost 1 base and the J gene lost 8 bases, with 9 bases spanning the gap. This CDR3 is 12 amino acids long. CDR3 in amino acids: CASSLNRYGYTF. CDR3 in DNA: TGCGCCAGCAGCTTGAACAGGTACGGCTACACCTTC.

The rearrangement joins TRBV28 to TRBJ2-1; weak D call: TRBD2 (6 bases). The CDR3 consists of 14 residues. The V and J ends lost 7 bases and 7 bases respectively, with 17 bases between them. The germline CDR1 and CDR2 sequences are MDHEN and SYDVKM. The CDR3 reads CASNGGVVKNEQFF. The CDR3, as DNA: TGTGCCAGCAACGGCGGGGTGGTGAAGAATGAGCAGTTCTTC.

In nucleotides, the CDR3 is TGTGCCAGCAGCCAAGAAAAATTAAGGGCCGCGGGGGAAAAACTGTTTTTT. Encoded protein: CASSQEKLRAAGEKLFF. V usage is TRBV3-1 (or the pseudogene TRBV3-2) and J usage is TRBJ1-4; no firm D call. V lost 0 bases, J lost 8 bases, and 19 bases lay in between. CDR3 length: 17 amino acids. Germline V gene sequence: CDR1 LGHDT, CDR2 YNNKEL (reference sequence).

The chain joins TRBV28 to TRBJ2-7, with D possibly being TRBD1 (5 bases). The V and J ends lost 9 bases and 0 bases respectively, with 18 bases between them. Germline values: CDR1 MDHEN, CDR2 SYDVKM. The CDR3 has 15 amino acids. CDR3 in DNA: TGTGCCAGTCTTTTTAGGGGCATCTACTCCTACGAGCAGTACTTC. Its protein product is CASLFRGIYSYEQYF.

This clone was recorded many times. V is TRBV27 and J is TRBJ1-4, with a possible D match to TRBD1 (6 bases). V lost 4 bases and J lost 7, with 16 bases in between. From germline, CDR1 is MNHEY and CDR2 SMNVEV (reference sequence). This CDR3 is built from 15 residues. The CDR3 here is CASSSGTGFFEKLFF. In nucleotides, the CDR3 is TGTGCCAGCAGTTCCGGAACAGGGTTTTTTGAAAAACTGTTTTTT.

The chain couples TRBV6-6 to TRBJ1-2; weak D call: TRBD1 (5 bases). With 6 bases removed from V and 4 bases from J, the gap between germline ends came to 21 bases. The germline V gene encodes CDR1 MNHNY and CDR2 SVGAGI (reference sequence). The length of the CDR3 is 16 residues. CDR3 protein: CASRGTGDGHGYGYTF. In DNA, the CDR3 is TGTGCCAGCAGGGGGACTGGGGATGGACATGGCTATGGCTACACCTTC.

The chain has TRBV6-5 and TRBJ2-7; 9 nucleotides agree with TRBD2. The CDR3 is made up of 14 amino acids. Germline V gene lookup returns CDR1 MNHEY and CDR2 SVGAGI. The V segment lost 3 bases and the J segment 4 bases; nucleotides outside the gene matches: 4. DNA for the CDR3: TGTGCCAGCAGTTATAGCGGGAGCTCTTACGAGCAGTACTTC. Translating gives CASSYSGSSYEQYF.

This sequence joins TRBV18 and TRBJ2-7; 7 bases fit TRBD1. Trimming at V came to 6 bases and at J to 0 bases, leaving 2 bases not matched to a gene. Germline CDR1 is KGHSH and CDR2 is LQKENI. The CDR3 length is 13 residues. The CDR3 protein is CASSRDSSYEQYF. Here the CDR3 DNA reads TGTGCCAGCTCCCGGGACAGCTCCTACGAGCAGTACTTC.

CDR3 nucleotides: TGTGCCAGCAGCCAAGATAGTCAGGGGAAGTGGAATCAGCCCCAGCATTTT. Translating it yields CASSQDSQGKWNQPQHF. The V and J genes are TRBV3-1 (or the pseudogene TRBV3-2) and TRBJ1-5; perhaps TRBD1 as D (6 bases). The CDR3 has 17 amino acids. Germline CDR1 reads LGHDT; CDR2 reads YNNKEL (reference sequence). The V and J ends lost 0 bases and 4 bases respectively, with 16 bases between them.

CDR3 amino acids: CASSAGTILGGELFF. The CDR3 DNA reads TGTGCCAGCAGCGCAGGGACTATTCTCGGCGGGGAGCTGTTTTTT. The chain employs TRBV11-2 and TRBJ2-2; 7 bases are a match to TRBD2. V dropped 5 bases and J dropped 7; count of bases not matched to a gene: 10. Germline assignment: CDR1 SGHAT and CDR2 FQNNGV. This CDR3 has 15 residues.

The J gene is TRBJ1-4, the V gene TRBV6-5; D unresolved. This CDR3 has 16 residues. Germline lookup yields CDR1 MNHEY and CDR2 SVGAGI. V was shortened by 0 bases and J by 0 bases, with 8 bases between the two germline ends. In DNA, the CDR3 is TGTGCCAGCAGTTACTCGGCGGGTGCAACTAATGAAAAACTGTTTTTT. Amino acids: CASSYSAGATNEKLFF.

This clone came up a few times. The chain carries TRBV7-2 and TRBJ2-1, with 10 bases aligning to TRBD2. V was clipped by 4 bases and J by 6 bases; unmatched bases: 6. Germline V lookup: CDR1 SGHTA, CDR2 FQGNSA. The length of the CDR3 is 15 residues. The CDR3 reads CASSSYSGRLNEQFF. Written as DNA, the CDR3 is TGTGCCAGCAGCTCTTATAGCGGGAGGCTCAATGAGCAGTTCTTC.

V and J are TRBV30 and TRBJ2-1, with TRBD2 matching over 11 bases. The V and J ends lost 5 bases and 9 bases, in that order; junction bases with no gene match: 3. Germline assignment: CDR1 GTSNPN and CDR2 SVGIG (reference sequence). This CDR3 is built from 12 residues. The CDR3 DNA follows: TGTGCCTGGGGTAGCGGGAGGGGTGAGCAGTTCTTC. Protein: CAWGSGRGEQFF.

This clone was detected only once. This chain connects TRBV3-1 (or the pseudogene TRBV3-2) to TRBJ2-2; 11 bases match TRBD2. Germline V gene sequence: CDR1 LGHDT, CDR2 YNNKEL (reference sequence). The junction had 10 bases not matched to a gene; V was cut back by 2 bases and J by 5 bases. CDR3 length equals 18 residues. CDR3 nucleotide sequence: TGTGCCAGCAGCCAACCCCGTCTAGCGGGAGGTCAGACCGGGGAGCTGTTTTTT. This sequence encodes CASSQPRLAGGQTGELFF.

The chain employs TRBV28 and TRBJ2-7; 11 bases fit TRBD2. The length of the CDR3 is 14 residues. CDR1 is MDHEN, CDR2 SYDVKM, per germline. J was trimmed by 4 bases and V by 6 bases; bases with no gene match: 5. The CDR3 region is CASRGLAERYEQYF. CDR3 coding DNA: TGTGCCAGCAGGGGACTAGCGGAAAGATACGAGCAGTACTTC.

The chain links TRBV9 to TRBJ2-7, with D possibly being TRBD1 (6 bases). The CDR3 runs 15 residues. With 0 bases removed from V and 2 bases from J, the gap between germline ends came to 12 bases. Germline V gives CDR1 SGDLS, CDR2 YYNGEE. CDR3 bases: TGTGCCAGCAGCGTAGGCCCAGGGGACGCCTACGAGCAGTACTTC. Its protein product is CASSVGPGDAYEQYF.

The chain recombines TRBV5-5 with TRBJ1-2; possibly TRBD1 for D (6 bases). CDR1 is SGHKS, CDR2 YYEKEE, per germline (reference sequence). The CDR3 length is 13 residues. Between the trimmed V and J ends, which lost 4 bases and 6 bases, there was a span of 13 bases. This chain's CDR3 is CASSDTGWNGYTF. In DNA form, the CDR3 reads TGTGCCAGCAGCGATACAGGGTGGAATGGCTACACCTTC.

The genes are TRBV11-2 and TRBJ2-7, with TRBD1 as a possible D gene (8 bases). The CDR3 totals 13 residues. With 5 bases removed from V and 12 bases from J, the gap between germline ends came to 20 bases. Germline CDR1 reads SGHAT; CDR2 reads FQNNGV. CDR3: CASSPGQGLNTYF. For the CDR3, the DNA is TGTGCCAGCAGCCCCGGACAGGGACTAAACACGTACTTC.